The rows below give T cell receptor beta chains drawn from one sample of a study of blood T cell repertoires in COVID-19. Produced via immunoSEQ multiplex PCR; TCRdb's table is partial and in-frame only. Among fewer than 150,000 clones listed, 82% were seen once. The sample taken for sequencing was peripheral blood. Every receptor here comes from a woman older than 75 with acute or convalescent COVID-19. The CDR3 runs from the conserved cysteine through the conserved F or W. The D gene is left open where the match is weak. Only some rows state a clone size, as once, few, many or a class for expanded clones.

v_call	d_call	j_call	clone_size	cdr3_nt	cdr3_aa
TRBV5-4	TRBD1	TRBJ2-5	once	TGTGCCAGCAGCTTAACCGGGACAGCTGAGACCCAGTACTTC	CASSLTGTAETQYF
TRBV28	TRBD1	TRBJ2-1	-	TGTGCCAGCAGCTTGCGCCTAAGGGGACAGGGGGCCGAGTTCGGGTTCTTC	CASSLRLRGQGAEFGFF
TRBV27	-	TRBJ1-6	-	TGTGCCAGCAGCCCACAGGGTTTTGGGTCACCCCTCCACTTT	CASSPQGFGSPLHF
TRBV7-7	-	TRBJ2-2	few	TGTGCCAGCAGCCGTGCAGGGGACCCCAGCACCGGGGAGCTGTTTTTT	CASSRAGDPSTGELFF
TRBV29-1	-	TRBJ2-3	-	TGCAGCGTTGAGGCGGGGGCTAGCACAGATACGCAGTATTTT	CSVEAGASTDTQYF
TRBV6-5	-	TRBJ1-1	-	TGTGCCAGCAGTTACTTACAGCACACTGAAGCTTTCTTT	CASSYLQHTEAFF
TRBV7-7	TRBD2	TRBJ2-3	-	TGTGCCAGCAGCCCCCAAAGCGGGGGGGCCGAAGATACGCAGTATTTT	CASSPQSGGAEDTQYF
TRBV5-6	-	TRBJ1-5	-	TGTGCCAGCAGCTTTGGCAGGGTTCAGCCCCAGCATTTT	CASSFGRVQPQHF
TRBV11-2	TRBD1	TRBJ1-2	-	TGTGCCAGCAGCTTTACAGGGGACGGTGGCTACACCTTC	CASSFTGDGGYTF
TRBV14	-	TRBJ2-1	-	TGTGCCAGCAGCCAAACCTTAGCGACGCCTTTTCACAATGAGCAGTTCTTC	CASSQTLATPFHNEQFF
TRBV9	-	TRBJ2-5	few	TGTGCCAGCAGCGCGCGACAACGGCCCCAAGAGACCCAGTACTTC	CASSARQRPQETQYF
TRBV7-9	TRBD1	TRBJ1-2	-	TGTGCCAGCAGCGAGGGACAGGGGCCATCCTTTAACTATGGCTACACCTTC	CASSEGQGPSFNYGYTF
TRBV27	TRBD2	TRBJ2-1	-	TGTGCCAGCAGTTTGAGTGGACTAGGGACCTGGGGTGAGCAGTTCTTC	CASSLSGLGTWGEQFF
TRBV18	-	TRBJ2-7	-	TGTGCCAGCTCACCGTCCACGGACAACTACGAGCAGTACTTC	CASSPSTDNYEQYF